The 14 T cell receptor beta chains listed next were all sequenced from one sample in a study of CD8+CD57+ T cells in acquired aplastic anemia. Genomic DNA acted as the template from which TCR beta VDJ combination and CDR3 sequence profiling were carried out. TCRdb recomputed calls from the reads with MiXCR, one row per CDR3 protein. The sample gives roughly 130,000 distinct CDR3 sequences, around 50% of which show up once; roughly 2.5% is in the top ten. Material for sequencing was sorted CD4+, CD8+, or CD8+CD57+ T cells (not recorded which) from PBMCs. These TCRs come from a human donor in good health, serving as a control.

The chain employs TRBV10-3 and TRBJ2-7; the D is unclear. Per the germline V gene, CDR1 is ENHRY and CDR2 is SYGVKD. Between the trimmed V and J ends, which lost 3 bases and 0 bases, there was a span of 6 bases. CDR3 length: 13 amino acids. CDR3 sequence (DNA): TGTGCCATCAGTGACGAACACTCCTACGAGCAGTACTTC. Amino acid sequence: CAISDEHSYEQYF.

This chain links TRBV2 with TRBJ2-7; 8 nucleotides align to TRBD2. CDR1 and CDR2 (germline): SNHLY, FYNNEI. This CDR3 contains 14 residues. After removal of 4 bases from V and 2 bases from J, the junction contained 4 bases not matched to a gene. CDR3 DNA sequence: TGTGCCAGCAGTGCGGGACTAGGGACCTACGAGCAGTACTTC. Protein sequence: CASSAGLGTYEQYF.

This clonotype came up many times. The chain is built from TRBV18 and TRBJ2-2; D gene unclear. The V end lost 0 bases, the J end lost 2 bases, and 7 bases lay between the germline ends. The V gene's germline CDR1 is KGHSH and CDR2 LQKENI. This CDR3 contains 15 residues. CDR3 amino acids: CASSPPGTNTGELFF. DNA for the CDR3: TGTGCCAGCTCACCACCGGGCACCAACACCGGGGAGCTGTTTTTT.

Notes on this clonotype: Just one base apart from a much larger clone, this may be a read error. This chain links TRBV4-3 with TRBJ2-6; 11 bases agree with TRBD1. Germline-derived CDR1 and CDR2 are LGHNA and YSLEER. There are 18 residues in the CDR3. The CDR3 DNA is TGCGCCGGCAGTCTCTACGGGACAGGGGGTTCTGGGGCCAACGTCCTGACTTTC. The encoded protein is CAGSLYGTGGSGANVLTF.

The chain has TRBV12-3 or TRBV12-4 and TRBJ1-2; D uncertain. V lost 3 bases and J 8 bases, leaving 16 bases between the germline ends. The CDR3 contains 14 residues. For the CDR3, the DNA is TGTGCCAGCAGTTTCGGAGGGTCTGGCAACGGCTACACCTTC. Residues: CASSFGGSGNGYTF.

There are many counts of this clonotype. The chain uses TRBV6-2 or TRBV6-3 and TRBJ2-7; D is tentatively TRBD1 or TRBD2 (5 bases each). Germline-derived CDR1 and CDR2 are MNHEY and SVGEGT. Trimming pared 2 bases from V and 2 bases from J, leaving 13 bases between. CDR3 length equals 15 residues. The CDR3 DNA reads TGTGCCAGCAGTTACGGGGACCAAATCACCTACGAGCAGTACTTC. Translated: CASSYGDQITYEQYF.

This clonotype was counted at least ten times. The rearrangement links TRBV7-3 to TRBJ2-2; no clear D gene. This CDR3 comprises 13 residues. Trimming took 0 bases from V and 4 from J, leaving 3 bases between them. Germline V gives CDR1 SGHTA, CDR2 FQGTGA. The CDR3 spells CASSLTFTGELFF. In nucleotides, the CDR3 is TGTGCCAGCAGCTTAACATTCACCGGGGAGCTGTTTTTT.

This clonotype is medium-sized in the sample. The chain uses TRBV24-1 and TRBJ2-1; no clear D gene. The V end lost 3 bases, the J end lost 4 bases, and 6 bases lay between the germline ends. Germline V gene lookup returns CDR1 KGHDR and CDR2 SFDVKD. The CDR3 runs 13 residues. CDR3: CATSDGWYNEQFF. CDR3 sequence (DNA): TGTGCCACCAGTGATGGGTGGTACAATGAGCAGTTCTTC.

This clonotype has ten or more counts. V and J are TRBV9 and TRBJ1-4, with 9 positions matching TRBD1. The CDR3 is 15 amino acids. V dropped 4 bases and J dropped 8; count of bases not matched to a gene: 9. Germline V CDR1 and CDR2: SGDLS, YYNGEE. The CDR3 sequence is CASSSNGQGREKLFF. The CDR3 DNA follows: TGTGCCAGCAGCTCTAACGGACAGGGGAGAGAAAAACTGTTTTTT. The whole variable domain, remainder taken from reference TRBV9 and TRBJ1-4, is DSGVTQTPKHLITATGQRVTLRCSPRSGDLSVYWYQQSLDQGLQFLIQYYNGEERAKGNILERFSAQQFPDLHSELNLSSLELGDSALYFCASSSNGQGREKLFFGSGTQLSVL.

The rearrangement uses TRBV19 and TRBJ1-1; no clear D gene. V lost 3 bases, J lost 0 bases, and 8 bases lay in between. CDR1 and CDR2 (germline): LNHDA, SQIVND (reference sequence). CDR3 length: 14 amino acids. CDR3 residues: CASSMAGVNTEAFF. CDR3 in DNA: TGTGCCAGTAGTATGGCAGGCGTGAACACTGAAGCTTTCTTT.

The rearrangement links TRBV29-1 to TRBJ2-1; tentatively, D is TRBD2 (5 bases). The CDR3 has 15 amino acids. V lost 4 bases, J lost 0 bases, and 13 bases lay in between. CDR1 and CDR2 (germline): SQVTM, ANQGSEA. CDR3 protein: CSVVASLSSYNEQFF. CDR3 bases: TGCAGCGTTGTAGCTAGCCTAAGCTCCTACAATGAGCAGTTCTTC.

This clonotype was found many times. Written as DNA, the CDR3 is TGTGCCACCAGCAGAGGGCCCTCGGCAACTAATGAAAAACTGTTTTTT. This translates into CATSRGPSATNEKLFF. This sequence joins TRBV15 and TRBJ1-4; D remains ambiguous. Trimming removed 1 base at V and 0 bases at J, with 9 bases between. CDR3 length: 16 amino acids. CDR1 is LNHNV, CDR2 YYDKDF, per germline (reference sequence).

This clonotype was observed many times. V and J are TRBV19 and TRBJ1-4, with 7 bases fitting TRBD1. V was clipped by 3 bases and J by 0 bases; unmatched bases: 1. Germline CDR1 is LNHDA and CDR2 is SQIVND (reference sequence). The CDR3 runs 15 residues. For the CDR3, the DNA is TGTGCCAGTAGTATCGGACAGGCAACTAATGAAAAACTGTTTTTT. Translating it yields CASSIGQATNEKLFF.

The chain links TRBV11-2 to TRBJ2-3, with 11 bases aligning to TRBD2. The CDR3 covers 16 residues. J lost 1 base, V lost 3 bases, and 3 bases had no gene match. CDR1 and CDR2 from the germline V gene are SGHAT and FQNNGV. The CDR3 spells CASSFSGGAGTDTQYF. The CDR3 nucleotides are TGTGCCAGCAGCTTTAGCGGGGGGGCCGGCACAGATACGCAGTATTTT.